This T cell receptor (beta chain) was captured in a study of identical twins (dated by TCRdb to the mid-2010s). At the level of the whole study: TCR alpha and beta repertoires from monozygotic twins, unrelated adults of various ages and cord blood were deep-sequenced to test whether fetal clonotypes persist. Replicate twin experiments were performed at different times using different library preparation protocols to rule out contamination. General study outcomes and caveats: Fewer insertions were carried by abundant cord blood beta clonotypes; a weaker similar trend was observed in young adult naive repertoires, while no such trend was observed in memory repertoires. Invariant T cells such as MAIT and iNKT could partly confound zero-insertion analyses, although diverse VJ usage argued against such confounding for most clonotypes. In beta out-of-frame sequences, excess twin sharing was weaker, because having fewer shared sequences lowered the signal-to-noise ratio. Recombination models systematically underestimated out-of-frame TCR alpha sharing in monozygotic twins but agreed with sharing between unrelated individuals. Conclusions relied on cross-sectional statistical analysis, since the same donors could not be followed over many years. Compared with coincidental sharing between unrelated individuals, out-of-frame TCR alpha sequences shared between twins had an excess of sequences with low generation probability.

From a lookup of the germline V gene, CDR1 and CDR2 are SGHRS and YFSETQ. V is cut by 0 bases and J by 3 bases, and the space between the germline ends is 10 bases. Counted from cysteine to phenylalanine, this CDR3 has 14 amino acids. The kept DNA is CDR3 alone, 42 bases in frame from the first base. This clonotype occurred a few times. Its antigen target is currently unknown. Base qualities are not provided; no much larger clone lies one nucleotide away. All donors were healthy Caucasians. Library prep was done by 5' RACE. Reads for this sample came from an Illumina HiSeq 2000. Template switching added a universal primer binding site, and the final cDNA carried a unique molecular identifier that allowed TCR cDNA molecules to be counted accurately. Specific primers in the conserved constant-segment region were used to synthesize first-strand cDNA for the TCR alpha and beta chains. To control for contamination, every cDNA library was double barcoded, receiving both a SMART-Mk sample barcode and Illumina barcodes. TruSeq adapter sequences along with Illumina sample barcodes were introduced in two successive PCR steps. The Illumina HiSeq platform was used with custom primers to sequence TCR alpha and beta cDNA libraries. Under the source paper's analysis protocol: Raw reads were processed with MiGEC to extract unique molecular identifiers, and MiXCR was used to determine CDR3 positions. Recombination models were inferred per individual with the repgenHMM and IGoR tools using an EM algorithm. Shared clonotypes were analyzed with the tcR package in R, and sharing was normalized by the product of cloneset sizes. To study raw recombination free of thymic and clonal selection effects, out-of-frame nonproductive sequences were analyzed. The public reads were run again by TCRdb, first through fastp at Q25 and then through MiXCR, and only productive beta chains were kept. Every distinct CDR3 protein forms one entry, paired with its most common genes and DNA. For this entry, the V and J calls and clone size follow TCRdb and not the study's own pipeline. The sample table records 1.5 million to 2 million distinct CDR3 sequences; about 31% of these occur just once. The ten largest clones represent around 0.3% of the sample.

The rearranged chain carries TRBV5-1 and TRBJ2-7; the D gene cannot be named for sure. Source material: cord blood. The clonotype was recovered from a newborn girl in good health. The DNA sequence is as follows: TGCGCCAGCAGCTTGGTTTCTCTGGACTACGAGCAGTACTTC. Translated, this gives CASSLVSLDYEQYF.